This TCR beta chain was found in a study of neurological immune-mediated disorders. Study results and caveats: HTLV-1-associated myelopathy ranked highest for TCR clonal expansion and multiple sclerosis lowest, beneath healthy controls. The study found no CDR3 amino acid sequences shared by expanded clones across subjects, suggesting private repertoires in all groups.

Germline loops: CDR1 DFQATT, CDR2 SNEGSKA (reference sequence). The CDR3 length is 13 residues. Trimming at V came to 5 bases and at J to 0 bases, leaving 3 bases not matched to a gene. The cDNA came from 5'RACE, which used 10-nucleotide random UMIs. Via MiXCR, TCRdb re-called the 5' RACE reads, giving one row per CDR3 protein. The sample records almost 30,000 distinct CDR3 sequences, roughly an eighth being singletons. This clonotype was counted a few times. The target antigen is unknown. Sequenced material: PBMCs. V gene TRBV20-1 combines with J gene TRBJ1-1; 7 bases fit TRBD1. The receptor comes from a woman aged 55-70 years in good health. The CDR3 here is CSAGDSLNTEAFF. The CDR3 nucleotides are TGCAGTGCTGGGGACAGCTTGAACACTGAAGCTTTCTTT.